One and the same sample provided the 7 T cell receptor beta chains below, sequenced in a study of response to subunit inactivated influenza vaccine. MiXCR, applied by TCRdb to the RT-PCR reads, yields one record per CDR3 protein. The data show around 750,000 distinct CDR3 sequences, around 20% seen once. Sequencing used PBMCs from blood, obtained about 5 days after vaccination. The receptors were gathered from a man aged 45 to 65 who received an inactivated influenza vaccine.

There are a few counts of this clonotype. The V gene is TRBV12-3 or TRBV12-4, the J gene TRBJ2-6; 9 bases agree with TRBD1. Trimming cost V 4 bases and J 1 base; bases outside gene matches: 17. The CDR3 has 21 residues. CDR3 sequence reads: CASSSTYSGTGPLSGANVLTF. CDR3 DNA: TGTGCCAGCAGTTCTACTTATTCCGGGACAGGGCCTCTTTCTGGGGCCAACGTCCTGACTTTC.

This clonotype turned up a few times. The V call is TRBV7-2, the J call TRBJ2-4; 8 nucleotides align to TRBD2. The CDR3 totals 15 residues. With V trimmed by 8 bases and J by 0 bases, 6 bases remained unmatched. The germline gives CDR1 SGHTA, CDR2 FQGNSA. CDR3 DNA: TGTGCCAGCGGCACGGGGGGGCTAGCCAAAAACATTCAGTACTTC. The encoded protein is CASGTGGLAKNIQYF.

This clonotype was counted between two and nine times. The genes are TRBV6-5 and TRBJ2-7, with 9 bases that match TRBD1. The germline CDR1 and CDR2 sequences are MNHEY and SVGAGI. The CDR3 covers 15 residues. V dropped 3 bases and J dropped 7; count of bases not matched to a gene: 10. In DNA, the CDR3 is TGTGCCAGCAGTTATACCCGGACAGGGGTGAGGGAGCAGTACTTC. Protein sequence: CASSYTRTGVREQYF.

In this sample, this clonotype turned up many times. The J gene is TRBJ2-1, the V gene TRBV5-1, with 14 positions matching TRBD2. This CDR3 is 18 amino acids long. CDR1 is SGHRS and CDR2 is YFSETQ in the germline V gene. The trim removed 2 bases at V and 0 bases at J, leaving 4 bases unmatched. Here the CDR3 reads CASSFGTSGGSSYNEQFF. The CDR3 region has the DNA TGCGCCAGCAGCTTCGGGACTAGCGGGGGTAGCTCCTACAATGAGCAGTTCTTC.

This chain connects TRBV29-1 to TRBJ2-3; TRBD2 matches at 7 bases. Germline CDR1 is SQVTM and CDR2 is ANQGSEA. V dropped 3 bases and J dropped 7; count of bases not matched to a gene: 13. The CDR3 extends over 15 amino acids. The CDR3 DNA follows: TGCAGCGTTGAGAGGGCGGGAGTAATCTCCTATACGCAGTATTTT. As protein: CSVERAGVISYTQYF.

At least ten counts were recorded for this clonotype. This chain uses TRBV20-1 with TRBJ2-3; D is unresolved. V was shortened by 4 bases and J by 2 bases, with 16 bases between the two germline ends. The germline CDR1 and CDR2 sequences are DFQATT and SNEGSKA (reference sequence). CDR3 size: 15 residues. CDR3 DNA sequence: TGCAGTGCTATTAGCCTAAACCCTAACACAGATACGCAGTATTTT. Its translation is CSAISLNPNTDTQYF.

The sample holds a few counts of this clonotype. DNA of the CDR3: TGTGCCAGCACTAAAAGCGGGAGAGACTACGAGCAGTACTTC. Protein: CASTKSGRDYEQYF. J is TRBJ2-7 and V is TRBV12-3 or TRBV12-4, with 8 bases lining up with TRBD2. V gave up 7 bases and J gave up 3 bases; unmatched junction bases: 8. The CDR3 covers 14 residues.